The present T cell receptor (beta chain) was sequenced within a study of cytomegalovirus exposure and HLA in healthy donors. This CDR3 comprises 15 residues. In germline, CDR1 is MNHEY, CDR2 SVGAGI. The V and J ends lost 6 bases and 2 bases respectively, with 14 bases between them. Vbeta (60) and Jbeta (13) primers were used in the PCR. Generated by immunoSEQ multiplex PCR, the TCRdb table keeps only in-frame clones and is missing some. The sample lists fewer than 200,000 clones; about 80% were seen once. The sample consisted of PBMCs. This receptor was taken from a man aged 30-40 years in good health and CMV-seronegative. The rearrangement links TRBV6-5 to TRBJ1-5, with D perhaps matching TRBD1 (5 bases). The CDR3 loop reads CASSVKIGGNQPQHF. DNA for the CDR3: TGTGCCAGCAGCGTCAAAATAGGGGGCAATCAGCCCCAGCATTTT.